Below, 14 T cell receptor beta chains from the same sample are listed, as sequenced in a study of OX40 agonist ivuxolimab in advanced cancers. This table comes from immunoSEQ multiplex PCR, and its TCRdb copy is limited to in-frame clones, with some not included. The profile shows some 60,000 clones, roughly 85% of them singletons. Specimen: CD4+ or CD8+ T cells sorted from blood, collected in a trial of the OX40 agonist ivuxolimab. The origin of the receptors is an adult with an advanced solid tumor such as melanoma, head and neck, liver or kidney cancer.

In this sample, this clone turned up a few times. The chain uses TRBV6-1 and TRBJ2-2, with a tentative D call TRBD2 (6 bases). Per the germline V gene, CDR1 is MNHNS and CDR2 is SASEGT. The V end was cut by 3 bases, the J end by 2 bases, with 10 bases between. The CDR3 contains 15 residues. DNA for the CDR3: TGTGCCAGCAGTGAGGGTAGCGGCAACACCGGGGAGCTGTTTTTT. This sequence encodes CASSEGSGNTGELFF.

The chain employs TRBV5-1 and TRBJ2-1; TRBD2 agrees at 7 bases. CDR1 SGHRS and CDR2 YFSETQ come from the germline V gene. CDR3 size: 12 residues. V shed 7 bases and J 7 bases; nucleotides not matched to a gene: 5. The CDR3 region has the DNA TGCGCCAGCGGGAGGGCCGGTAATGAGCAGTTCTTC. Translating gives CASGRAGNEQFF.

The rearrangement links TRBV5-6 to TRBJ1-2, with 7 bases matching TRBD1. V shed 2 bases, J shed 8 bases, and the junction held 12 bases outside the gene matches. The CDR3 has 15 residues. Germline CDR1 reads SGHDT; CDR2 reads YYEEEE. The DNA of the CDR3 is TGTGCCAGCAGCTTCGGGACAGCCCACCTGGGGGGCTACACCTTC. Amino acids: CASSFGTAHLGGYTF.

The J gene is TRBJ1-1, the V gene TRBV2, with D maybe TRBD1 (5 bases). The length of the CDR3 is 13 residues. V was trimmed by 2 bases and J by 6 bases, leaving 10 bases between them. From germline, CDR1 is SNHLY and CDR2 FYNNEI. The CDR3 spells CASSELTVAEAFF. For the CDR3, the DNA is TGTGCCAGCAGTGAACTGACAGTCGCTGAAGCTTTCTTT.

The chain uses TRBV5-4 and TRBJ2-5; D is perhaps TRBD1 or TRBD2 (5 bases each). Germline V gene lookup returns CDR1 SGHNT and CDR2 YYREEE (reference sequence). Trimming removed 5 bases from V and 6 bases from J, with 14 bases in between. The CDR3 spans 13 residues. CDR3 in amino acids: CASSPGRGQTQYF. The CDR3 DNA follows: TGTGCCAGCAGTCCGGGAAGGGGCCAGACCCAGTACTTC.

The chain combines TRBV18 with TRBJ2-1, with 11 bases aligning to TRBD2. J gave up 6 bases and V 6 bases, and 4 bases lay outside the gene matches. The V gene's germline CDR1 is KGHSH and CDR2 LQKENI. CDR3 length: 14 amino acids. CDR3 DNA: TGTGCCAGCTCGACTAGCGGGGCCTCCAATGAGCAGTTCTTC. Residues: CASSTSGASNEQFF. The whole variable domain, remainder taken from reference TRBV18 and TRBJ2-1, is NAGVMQNPRHLVRRRGQEARLRCSPMKGHSHVYWYRQLPEEGLKFMVYLQKENIIDESGMPKERFSAEFPKEGPSILRIQQVVRGDSAAYFCASSTSGASNEQFFGPGTRLTVL.

V and J are TRBV6-1 and TRBJ1-3, with D uncertain. This CDR3 comprises 13 residues. V was clipped by 1 base and J by 4 bases, with 5 bases between them. Germline V gives CDR1 MNHNS, CDR2 SASEGT. DNA of the CDR3: TGTGCCAGCAGTGAAGAAGGCGGAAACACCATATATTTT. Its protein product is CASSEEGGNTIYF.

The J gene is TRBJ2-5, the V gene TRBV2; 11 bases fit TRBD2. The trim removed 7 bases at V and 4 bases at J, leaving 11 bases unmatched. The CDR3 sequence is 16 residues long. Germline lookup yields CDR1 SNHLY and CDR2 FYNNEI. The DNA of the CDR3 is TGTGCCAGCATGCGACTAGCGGGAAGGGCGAGAGAGACCCAGTACTTC. Translated: CASMRLAGRARETQYF.

This clone was seen a few times. Here the CDR3 reads CASRETSGLGNNEQFF. The CDR3, as DNA: TGTGCCAGCAGGGAGACTAGCGGGTTGGGCAACAATGAGCAGTTCTTC. The chain couples TRBV2 to TRBJ2-1; 10 bases are a match to TRBD2. Germline V gives CDR1 SNHLY, CDR2 FYNNEI. CDR3 length: 16 amino acids. The V and J ends lost 6 bases and 5 bases, in that order; junction bases with no gene match: 10.

This clone was seen a handful of times. This chain links TRBV28 with TRBJ1-1, with 11 nucleotides matching TRBD1. The germline V gene has CDR1 MDHEN and CDR2 SYDVKM. The CDR3 length is 15 residues. V trimming: 5 bases; J trimming: 11 bases; junction bases outside the gene matches: 13. The CDR3 is CASSTPSGTGGLAFF. CDR3 DNA: TGTGCCAGCAGTACGCCTTCTGGGACAGGGGGTCTGGCTTTCTTT.

The rearrangement joins TRBV2 to TRBJ2-7, with 9 bases matching TRBD1. With 7 bases clipped from V and 6 bases from J, the junction kept 10 bases outside the gene matches. This CDR3 spans 14 amino acids. Germline assignment: CDR1 SNHLY and CDR2 FYNNEI. The CDR3: CASTTGQGSTEQYF. CDR3 sequence (DNA): TGTGCCAGCACAACGGGACAGGGCTCTACCGAGCAGTACTTC.

This clone was recorded a few times. V is TRBV6-5 and J is TRBJ2-3, with 11 bases lining up with TRBD2. J lost 1 base, V lost 6 bases, and 3 bases had no gene match. The CDR3 totals 15 residues. Germline loops: CDR1 MNHEY, CDR2 SVGAGI. CDR3 protein: CASRTGLAGTDTQYF. As DNA, the CDR3 is TGTGCCAGCAGAACGGGACTAGCGGGCACAGATACGCAGTATTTT.

J is TRBJ1-1 and V is TRBV7-8; TRBD1 might be the D (6 bases). With 5 bases removed from V and 8 bases from J, the gap between germline ends came to 9 bases. The germline gives CDR1 SGHVS, CDR2 FQNEAQ. CDR3 length: 11 residues. CDR3 protein: CASSQGWEAFF. In nucleotides, the CDR3 is TGTGCCAGCAGCCAGGGGTGGGAAGCTTTCTTT.

The chain recombines TRBV6-1 with TRBJ1-5; D is unclear. Trimming stripped 3 bases from V and 3 bases from J, with 18 bases between. Germline loops: CDR1 MNHNS, CDR2 SASEGT. This CDR3 contains 17 residues. CDR3 nucleotides: TGTGCCAGCAGTGAGCGTTGGGGAGGGCAGGTCAATCAGCCCCAGCATTTT. It codes for CASSERWGGQVNQPQHF.